The 29 T cell receptor beta chains below all came from one sample that was sequenced in a study of T cells in Graves' hyperthyroidism and ophthalmopathy. Template material for amplifying TCR beta CDR3 regions consisted of RNA transcripts. HTBI primers were used for first-round RT-PCR of the TCR CDR3. TCRdb ran MiXCR on the multiplex PCR reads and lists one entry per CDR3 protein. In the table there are 490,000 or so distinct CDR3 sequences, about 20% of which are singletons. Material: blood. The receptors shown here come from a middle-aged man with Graves' ophthalmopathy.

This rearrangement joins TRBV5-1 to TRBJ2-3; 7 nucleotides align to TRBD1. V shed 3 bases and J 0 bases; nucleotides not matched to a gene: 1. Germline lookup yields CDR1 SGHRS and CDR2 YFSETQ. The CDR3 is 14 residues long. The CDR3 is CASSSDRSTDTQYF. The CDR3 DNA reads TGCGCCAGCAGCTCGGACAGGAGCACAGATACGCAGTATTTT.

This chain joins TRBV9 and TRBJ2-1; the D is unclear. V was clipped by 0 bases and J by 5 bases, with 9 bases between them. Germline CDR1 and CDR2: SGDLS and YYNGEE. This CDR3 has 14 residues. The CDR3 reads CASSVAGLNNEQFF. The CDR3 coding sequence is TGTGCCAGCAGCGTAGCCGGGCTCAACAATGAGCAGTTCTTC.

The V and J genes are TRBV25-1 and TRBJ1-1; D is undetermined. The germline V and J ends were trimmed by 8 bases and 6 bases, with 13 bases remaining between them. Germline-derived CDR1 and CDR2 are MGHDK and SYGVNS. The length of the CDR3 is 12 residues. The chain's CDR3 is CASSGVLSEAFF. CDR3 nucleotide sequence: TGTGCCAGCTCTGGAGTCCTCTCTGAAGCTTTCTTT.

This clonotype was seen many times. The genes are TRBV12-3 or TRBV12-4 and TRBJ2-5; 12 positions match TRBD2. The junction had 11 bases not matched to a gene; V was cut back by 6 bases and J by 3 bases. The CDR3 contains 17 residues. The CDR3 bases are TGTGCCAGCAGCCGCTCCCGGACTAGCGGGATTGAAGAGACCCAGTACTTC. This gives the protein CASSRSRTSGIEETQYF.

For the CDR3, the DNA is TGTGCCAGCAGTCGCGGCGCCAGCGGGATTAGATCCTACAATGAGCAGTTCTTC. Translated: CASSRGASGIRSYNEQFF. V usage is TRBV27 and J usage is TRBJ2-1; 7 bases map to TRBD2. The CDR3 loop spans 18 amino acids. Looked up from germline, CDR1 is MNHEY and CDR2 is SMNVEV (reference sequence). V lost 5 bases to trimming and J lost 1 base; unmatched junction nucleotides: 14.

This clonotype was counted only a few times. The V gene is TRBV10-3, the J gene TRBJ1-5; TRBD1 might be the D (6 bases). CDR1 ENHRY and CDR2 SYGVKD come from the germline V gene. The CDR3 sequence is 13 residues long. V was pared by 4 bases and J by 7 bases, with 11 bases between. This CDR3 is CAISGNRDQPQHF. For the CDR3, the DNA is TGTGCCATCAGTGGCAACAGGGACCAGCCCCAGCATTTT.

This clonotype was seen a few times. The rearrangement joins TRBV20-1 to TRBJ2-1; 8 nucleotides align to TRBD2. Trimming removed 0 bases from V and 7 bases from J; junction bases left unmatched: 20. The germline gives CDR1 DFQATT, CDR2 SNEGSKA (reference sequence). This CDR3 has 19 amino acids. CDR3 nucleotides: TGCAGTGCTAGAGAACGCCCCCCGACCATCGGGGGGGCAGGGAATGAGCAGTTCTTC. Amino acid sequence: CSARERPPTIGGAGNEQFF.

The chain carries TRBV29-1 and TRBJ2-7; 8 positions match TRBD1. V lost 1 base to trimming and J lost 4 bases; unmatched junction nucleotides: 6. The CDR3 runs 14 residues. CDR1 is SQVTM and CDR2 is ANQGSEA in the germline V gene. CDR3 region: CSVEAGQGTYEQYF. The CDR3 DNA follows: TGCAGCGTTGAAGCCGGACAGGGTACTTACGAGCAGTACTTC.

This clonotype was counted a few times. The genes are TRBV12-3 or TRBV12-4 and TRBJ2-3, with 11 bases matching TRBD2. The CDR3 totals 17 residues. The J segment lost 4 bases and the V segment lost 3 bases, leaving 9 bases of the junction unmatched. The CDR3 spells CASSFHSGGALADTQYF. The CDR3 DNA follows: TGTGCCAGCAGTTTCCATAGCGGGGGGGCTTTGGCAGATACGCAGTATTTT.

This clonotype was observed many times. This rearrangement joins TRBV5-1 to TRBJ2-1; D is unclear. The CDR3 is 11 amino acids. Germline assignment: CDR1 SGHRS and CDR2 YFSETQ. The ends were cut back, 4 bases at V and 10 bases at J, with 9 bases in the middle. The CDR3 is CASSVTLEQFF. The CDR3 coding sequence is TGCGCCAGCAGCGTCACCCTAGAGCAGTTCTTC.

The V call is TRBV20-1, the J call TRBJ2-7; 10 bases are shared with TRBD1. Near its end, the DNA agrees better with TRBJ2-1, so the J call may be wrong. The germline gives CDR1 DFQATT, CDR2 SNEGSKA (reference sequence). CDR3 length equals 15 residues. CDR3 coding DNA: TGCAGTGCTAGAGATCCCGGACAGGGGGAATACGAGCAGTTCTTC. This sequence encodes CSARDPGQGEYEQFF.

V is TRBV7-9 and J is TRBJ2-7, with a tentative D call TRBD2 (5 bases). CDR1 is SEHNR, CDR2 FQNEAQ, per germline (reference sequence). V was cut by 5 bases and J by 2 bases, with 13 bases left in between. The CDR3 runs 14 residues. CDR3 amino acids: CASSLTGKTYEQYF. In nucleotides, the CDR3 is TGTGCCAGCAGCCTCACCGGGAAGACCTACGAGCAGTACTTC.

A few counts support this clonotype. The chain is built from TRBV27 and TRBJ2-7; D not resolved. From germline, CDR1 is MNHEY and CDR2 SMNVEV (reference sequence). V was trimmed by 4 bases and J by 7 bases, leaving 11 bases between them. The CDR3 is made up of 12 amino acids. CDR3 amino acids: CASSYSPDEQYF. The CDR3 DNA reads as TGTGCCAGCAGTTACTCCCCGGATGAGCAGTACTTC.

This clonotype was seen a handful of times. V and J are TRBV7-9 and TRBJ1-1; D ambiguous. The CDR3 consists of 9 residues. Germline V gene sequence: CDR1 SEHNR, CDR2 FQNEAQ (reference sequence). V was trimmed by 11 bases and J by 6 bases, leaving 7 bases between them. This CDR3 reads CAGLPEAFF. The CDR3 coding sequence is TGTGCCGGTCTGCCTGAAGCTTTCTTT.

This clonotype has a single count. Since a much larger clone is just one base distant, this may be a read error. The V and J genes are TRBV6-1 and TRBJ1-4; D gene uncertain. Trimming took off 6 bases at V and 5 bases at J, with 16 bases between the two ends. Germline V gene sequence: CDR1 MNHNS, CDR2 SASEGT. The CDR3 runs to 15 residues. The CDR3 region has the DNA TGTGCCAGCAGAGATCAGGTGGCTAAAAATGAAAAACTGTTTTTT. Translated, it gives CASRDQVAKNEKLFF.

This clonotype has a handful of counts. The chain has TRBV6-2 or TRBV6-3 and TRBJ2-3; D is perhaps TRBD2 (6 bases). The germline CDR1 and CDR2 sequences are MNHEY and SVGEGT. The CDR3 consists of 12 residues. V was cut by 10 bases and J by 2 bases, with 10 bases left in between. CDR3 nucleotide sequence: TGTGCCACCACGGGAGTCACAGATACGCAGTATTTT. This codes for CATTGVTDTQYF.

V is TRBV19 and J is TRBJ2-7; D is perhaps TRBD2 (6 bases). Trimming removed 3 bases at V and 0 bases at J, with 15 bases between. Germline-derived CDR1 and CDR2 are LNHDA and SQIVND (reference sequence). CDR3 size: 16 residues. CDR3 nucleotide sequence: TGTGCCAGTAGTATTTGGCCTAGCGATCACTCCTACGAGCAGTACTTC. It yields the protein CASSIWPSDHSYEQYF.

Comments on this clonotype: One junction end does not reproduce the germline sequence, and a read error may be involved. V is TRBV5-1 and J is TRBJ2-7, with D maybe TRBD2 (6 bases). Germline assignment: CDR1 SGHRS and CDR2 YFSETQ. The CDR3 has 16 residues. The CDR3 spells CASSLGGTQGAYEQCF. As DNA, the CDR3 is TGCGCCAGCAGCTTGGGCGGGACCCAAGGGGCCTACGAGCAGTGCTTC.

This clonotype was picked up many times. The chain employs TRBV7-8 and TRBJ2-1; D ambiguous. V lost 2 bases, J lost 3 bases, and 11 bases lay in between. The germline V gene has CDR1 SGHVS and CDR2 FQNEAQ. CDR3 length: 15 residues. CDR3 in amino acids: CASSLPQAVYNEQFF. CDR3 nucleotides: TGTGCCAGCAGCTTACCCCAGGCAGTCTACAATGAGCAGTTCTTC.

A few counts support this clonotype. J is TRBJ2-1 and V is TRBV20-1; D possibly corresponds to TRBD2 (6 bases). V gave up 2 bases and J gave up 4 bases, with 9 bases separating them. The CDR3 has 13 residues. CDR1 is DFQATT and CDR2 is SNEGSKA in the germline V gene (reference sequence). The CDR3 protein is CSARTSSYNEQFF. The CDR3 DNA follows: TGCAGTGCTAGAACTAGCTCGTACAATGAGCAGTTCTTC.

V is TRBV19 and J is TRBJ1-5, with a possible D match to TRBD1 (6 bases). The CDR3 is 16 amino acids. CDR1 and CDR2 from the germline V gene are LNHDA and SQIVND (reference sequence). V was shortened by 8 bases and J by 1 base, with 18 bases between the two germline ends. CDR3 amino acids: CASVQGGGHSNQPQHF. CDR3 DNA sequence: TGTGCCAGTGTCCAGGGTGGGGGACACAGCAATCAGCCCCAGCATTTT.

This clonotype came up many times. This rearrangement joins TRBV20-1 to TRBJ2-5, with 11 bases that match TRBD2. The CDR3 is made up of 15 amino acids. Germline V CDR1 and CDR2: DFQATT, SNEGSKA (reference sequence). With 0 bases clipped from V and 5 bases from J, the junction kept 5 bases outside the gene matches. CDR3 nucleotides: TGCAGTGCTAGAGATGAGACTAGCGGGGCGGAGACCCAGTACTTC. The encoded protein is CSARDETSGAETQYF.

This clonotype has a handful of counts. The chain joins TRBV9 to TRBJ2-1; 12 bases fit TRBD1. Germline V CDR1 and CDR2: SGDLS, YYNGEE. The length of the CDR3 is 14 residues. Germline trimming cut 5 bases from V and 8 bases from J; bases unmatched to any gene: 5. This chain's CDR3 is CASRGTGGRDEQFF. The DNA of the CDR3 is TGTGCCAGCAGAGGGACAGGGGGCCGGGATGAGCAGTTCTTC.

This clonotype was counted a few times. The rearrangement links TRBV25-1 to TRBJ1-5, with TRBD1 as a possible D gene (6 bases). Per germline, CDR1 MGHDK and CDR2 SYGVNS. The CDR3 runs to 13 residues. The V gene lost 8 bases and the J gene lost 3 bases, with 11 bases spanning the gap. The CDR3 DNA follows: TGTGCCAGCCGCGGACAGTACAATCAGCCCCAGCATTTT. Translated, it gives CASRGQYNQPQHF.

The gene calls are TRBV6-1 and TRBJ1-1; D uncertain. The CDR3 consists of 13 residues. From germline, CDR1 is MNHNS and CDR2 SASEGT. V dropped 5 bases and J dropped 1 base, with 8 bases sitting between them. The CDR3 protein is CASSWASNTEAFF. As DNA, the CDR3 is TGTGCCAGCAGTTGGGCTTCGAACACTGAAGCTTTCTTT.

This rearrangement joins TRBV5-1 to TRBJ2-2; TRBD2 is a possible D gene (5 bases). The CDR3 loop spans 16 amino acids. Trimming removed 0 bases from V and 0 bases from J, with 9 bases in between. Germline CDR1 reads SGHRS; CDR2 reads YFSETQ. CDR3 amino acids: CASSLESGANTGELFF. CDR3 DNA sequence: TGCGCCAGCAGCTTGGAGAGCGGCGCGAACACCGGGGAGCTGTTTTTT.

J is TRBJ1-4 and V is TRBV5-1; 9 bases fit TRBD1. Germline trimming cut 2 bases from V and 5 bases from J; bases unmatched to any gene: 4. The CDR3 totals 15 residues. Germline values: CDR1 SGHRS, CDR2 YFSETQ. CDR3 amino acids: CASSFAGQGNEKLFF. CDR3 coding DNA: TGCGCCAGCAGCTTCGCGGGACAGGGAAATGAAAAACTGTTTTTT.

This clonotype was observed a few times. This CDR3 is CSARAEGGGTEAFF. CDR3 sequence (DNA): TGCAGTGCTAGAGCTGAGGGGGGTGGCACTGAAGCTTTCTTT. The chain employs TRBV20-1 and TRBJ1-1, with D possibly being TRBD1 (6 bases). CDR3 length: 14 residues. Trimming left V 1 base short and J 4 bases short, with 13 bases between. The V gene's germline CDR1 is DFQATT and CDR2 SNEGSKA (reference sequence).

The chain couples TRBV4-3 to TRBJ1-2; tentative D call: TRBD1 (5 bases). V was pared by 0 bases and J by 3 bases, with 11 bases between. The CDR3 consists of 15 residues. Germline V gene lookup returns CDR1 LGHNA and CDR2 YSLEER. As DNA, the CDR3 is TGCGCCAGCAGCCAAGATGAGGGGTTGGACTATGGCTACACCTTC. Translated, it gives CASSQDEGLDYGYTF.